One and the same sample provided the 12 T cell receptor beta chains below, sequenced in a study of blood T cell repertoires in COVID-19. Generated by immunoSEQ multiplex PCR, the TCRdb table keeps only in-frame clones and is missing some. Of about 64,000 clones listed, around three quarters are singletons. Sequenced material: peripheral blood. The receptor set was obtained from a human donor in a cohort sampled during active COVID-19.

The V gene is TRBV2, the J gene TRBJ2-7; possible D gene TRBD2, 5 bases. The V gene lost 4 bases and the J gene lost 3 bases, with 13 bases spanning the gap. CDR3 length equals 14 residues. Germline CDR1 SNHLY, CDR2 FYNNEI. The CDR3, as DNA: TGTGCCAGCAGTGTAGGCCTAGCCGGCTACGAGCAGTACTTC. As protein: CASSVGLAGYEQYF.

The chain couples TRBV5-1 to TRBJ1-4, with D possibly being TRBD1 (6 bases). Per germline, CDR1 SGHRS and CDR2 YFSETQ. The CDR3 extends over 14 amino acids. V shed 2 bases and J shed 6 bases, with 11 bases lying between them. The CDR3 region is CASSFDRPHEKLFF. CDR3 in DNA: TGCGCCAGCAGCTTCGACAGGCCCCATGAAAAACTGTTTTTT.

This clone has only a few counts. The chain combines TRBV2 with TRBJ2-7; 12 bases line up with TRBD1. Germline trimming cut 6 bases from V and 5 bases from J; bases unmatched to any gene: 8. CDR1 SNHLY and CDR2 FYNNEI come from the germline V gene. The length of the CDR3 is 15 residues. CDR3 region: CASSMGTGGNHEQYF. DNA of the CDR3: TGTGCCAGCAGCATGGGGACAGGGGGCAACCACGAGCAGTACTTC.

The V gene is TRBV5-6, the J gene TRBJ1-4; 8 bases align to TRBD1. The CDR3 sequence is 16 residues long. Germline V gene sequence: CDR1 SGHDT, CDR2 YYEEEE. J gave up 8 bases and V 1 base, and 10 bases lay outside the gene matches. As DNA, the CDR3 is TGTGCCAGCAGCTTGCGTGTGGCAGGGGGCAGCGAAAAACTGTTTTTT. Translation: CASSLRVAGGSEKLFF.

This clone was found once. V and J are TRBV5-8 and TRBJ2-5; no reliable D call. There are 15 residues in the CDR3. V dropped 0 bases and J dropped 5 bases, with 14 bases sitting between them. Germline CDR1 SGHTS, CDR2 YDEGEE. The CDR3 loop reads CASSLGSAGYETQYF. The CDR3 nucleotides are TGTGCCAGCAGCTTGGGTTCAGCCGGGTACGAGACCCAGTACTTC.

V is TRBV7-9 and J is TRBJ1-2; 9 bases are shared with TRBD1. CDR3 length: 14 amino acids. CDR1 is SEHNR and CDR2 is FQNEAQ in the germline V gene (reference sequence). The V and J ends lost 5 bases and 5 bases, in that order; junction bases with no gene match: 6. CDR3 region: CASSTSTGGYGYTF. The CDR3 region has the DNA TGTGCCAGCAGCACCTCGACAGGGGGGTATGGCTACACCTTC.

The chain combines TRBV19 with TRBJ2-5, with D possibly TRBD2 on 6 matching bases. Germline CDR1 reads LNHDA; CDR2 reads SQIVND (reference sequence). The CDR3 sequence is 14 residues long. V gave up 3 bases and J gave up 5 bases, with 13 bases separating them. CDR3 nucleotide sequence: TGTGCCAGTAGTATCGAAGCGGGCGGGGAGACCCAGTACTTC. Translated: CASSIEAGGETQYF.

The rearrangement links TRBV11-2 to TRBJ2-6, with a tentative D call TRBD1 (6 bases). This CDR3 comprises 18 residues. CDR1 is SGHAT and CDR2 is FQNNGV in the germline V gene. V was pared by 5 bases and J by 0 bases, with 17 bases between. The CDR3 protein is CASSPGSRGNSGANVLTF. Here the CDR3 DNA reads TGTGCCAGCAGCCCGGGGAGCAGGGGCAACTCTGGGGCCAACGTCCTGACTTTC.

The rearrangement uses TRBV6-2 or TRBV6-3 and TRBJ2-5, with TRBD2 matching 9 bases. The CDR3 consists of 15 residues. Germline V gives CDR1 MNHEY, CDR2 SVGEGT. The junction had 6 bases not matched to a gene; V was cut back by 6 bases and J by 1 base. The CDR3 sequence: CASSEAGGSQETQYF. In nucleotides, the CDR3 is TGTGCCAGCAGCGAAGCGGGGGGATCCCAAGAGACCCAGTACTTC.

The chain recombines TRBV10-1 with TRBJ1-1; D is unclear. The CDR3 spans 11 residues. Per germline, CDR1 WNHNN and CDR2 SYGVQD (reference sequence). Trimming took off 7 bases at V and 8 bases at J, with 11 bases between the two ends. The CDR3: CASKERLEAFF. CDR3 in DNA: TGCGCCAGCAAGGAGAGGCTAGAAGCTTTCTTT.

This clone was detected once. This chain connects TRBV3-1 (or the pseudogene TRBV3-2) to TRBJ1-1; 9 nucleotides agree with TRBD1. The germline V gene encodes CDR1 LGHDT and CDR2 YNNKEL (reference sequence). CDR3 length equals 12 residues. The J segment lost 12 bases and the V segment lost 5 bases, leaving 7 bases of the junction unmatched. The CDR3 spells CASSFRTGVTFF. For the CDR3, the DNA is TGTGCCAGCAGCTTTAGGACAGGGGTGACTTTCTTT.

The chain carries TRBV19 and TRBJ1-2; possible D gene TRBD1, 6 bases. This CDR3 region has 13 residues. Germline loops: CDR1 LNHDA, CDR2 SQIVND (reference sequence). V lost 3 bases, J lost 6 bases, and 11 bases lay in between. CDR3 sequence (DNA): TGTGCCAGTAGTATCTTACAGGGAAATGGCTACACCTTC. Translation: CASSILQGNGYTF.